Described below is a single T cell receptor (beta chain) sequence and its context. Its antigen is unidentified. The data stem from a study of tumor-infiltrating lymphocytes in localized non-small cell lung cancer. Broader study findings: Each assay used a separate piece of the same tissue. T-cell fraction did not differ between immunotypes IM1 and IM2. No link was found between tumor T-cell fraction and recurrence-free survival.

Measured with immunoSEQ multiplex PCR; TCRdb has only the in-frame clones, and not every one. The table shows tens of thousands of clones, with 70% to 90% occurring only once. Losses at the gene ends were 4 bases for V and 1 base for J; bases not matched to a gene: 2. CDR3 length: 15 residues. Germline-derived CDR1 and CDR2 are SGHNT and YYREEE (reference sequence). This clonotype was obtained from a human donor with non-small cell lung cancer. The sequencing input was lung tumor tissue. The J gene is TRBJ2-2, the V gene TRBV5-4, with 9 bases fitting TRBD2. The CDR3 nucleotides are TGTGCCAGCAGCCGCGGGGGGGGGAACACCGGGGAGCTGTTTTTT. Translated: CASSRGGGNTGELFF.